The 31 T cell receptor beta chains in this list originate from one sample, sequenced in a study of T cells in Graves' hyperthyroidism and ophthalmopathy. Amplification targeted TCR beta CDR3 regions from RNA transcripts. HTBI primers were the set used in a first-round RT-PCR of the TCR CDR3. TCRdb recomputed calls from the multiplex PCR reads with MiXCR, one row per CDR3 protein. The sample includes hundreds of thousands of distinct CDR3 sequences, approximately 24% of them seen just once. The specimen was blood. The receptors were sampled from a woman aged 30 to 39 with Graves' ophthalmopathy.

The chain combines TRBV29-1 with TRBJ2-6; 7 bases agree with TRBD2. Germline CDR1 SQVTM, CDR2 ANQGSEA. This CDR3 comprises 19 residues. Trimming at V came to 1 base and at J to 0 bases, leaving 12 bases not matched to a gene. Written as DNA, the CDR3 is TGCAGCGTTGAAGCATTCACACCTGAGCGGGGCTCTGGGGCCAACGTCCTGACTTTC. It specifies CSVEAFTPERGSGANVLTF.

The chain is built from TRBV30 and TRBJ2-7; either TRBD1 or TRBD2 may fit D (5 bases each). Trimming stripped 1 base from V and 2 bases from J, with 12 bases between. CDR3 length: 14 residues. Germline V gives CDR1 GTSNPN, CDR2 SVGIG (reference sequence). CDR3 bases: TGTGCCTGGAGTGATGGGGGTGCCACCTACGAGCAGTACTTC. Encoded protein: CAWSDGGATYEQYF.

There are many counts of this clonotype. The CDR3 bases are TGTGCCAGCAGTTACTTTAGCGGGGGGGCCCCCGAGACCCAGTACTTC. The encoded protein is CASSYFSGGAPETQYF. This rearrangement joins TRBV6-5 to TRBJ2-5, with 11 nucleotides matching TRBD2. CDR1 MNHEY and CDR2 SVGAGI come from the germline V gene. The CDR3 contains 16 residues. V shed 1 base and J 5 bases; nucleotides not matched to a gene: 6.

This clonotype has more than one count but fewer than ten. The CDR3 loop is CASSQVYVIGGNNANTGELFF. Here the CDR3 DNA reads TGTGCCAGCAGCCAAGTGTACGTCATAGGGGGCAACAACGCGAACACCGGGGAGCTGTTTTTT. V usage is TRBV4-2 and J usage is TRBJ2-2, with 7 bases aligning to TRBD1. The CDR3 spans 21 residues. Germline V gene lookup returns CDR1 LGHNA and CDR2 YNFKEQ. V lost 1 base, J lost 0 bases, and 17 bases stayed unmatched.

The V call is TRBV6-1, the J call TRBJ2-2; D remains ambiguous. The CDR3 spans 13 residues. The germline CDR1 and CDR2 sequences are MNHNS and SASEGT. The V and J ends lost 6 bases and 3 bases respectively, with 8 bases between them. The CDR3 bases are TGTGCCAGCAGGGACCGATACACCGGGGAGCTGTTTTTT. Translated: CASRDRYTGELFF.

A note on this clonotype: Sequence at one end of the junction differs from germline and may be a read error. The V call is TRBV9, the J call TRBJ1-1; a weak D match, TRBD1 (5 bases). CDR1 is SGDLS, CDR2 YYNGEE, per germline. This CDR3 is built from 13 residues. Here the CDR3 reads CASSLGGGTEVFF. The DNA for the CDR3 is TGTGCCAGCAGCCTCGGGGGAGGCACTGAAGTTTTCTTT.

On this clonotype itself: Given a much more abundant clone one base away, this may be a read error. CDR3 residues: CASKVSGGESSHEQYF. CDR3 bases: TGTGCCAGCAAAGTTAGCGGGGGTGAGAGCTCCCACGAGCAGTACTTC. V and J are TRBV6-1 and TRBJ2-7; 9 bases fit TRBD2. Germline CDR1 and CDR2: MNHNS and SASEGT. The CDR3 totals 16 residues.

This clonotype was counted ten times or more. V and J are TRBV2 and TRBJ2-7; unclear D gene. The V gene's germline CDR1 is SNHLY and CDR2 FYNNEI. V was trimmed by 2 bases and J by 12 bases, leaving 11 bases between them. There are 11 residues in the CDR3. The CDR3 DNA reads as TGTGCCAGCAGTGAAAGAGAGAGCCTGTACTTC. It is translated as CASSERESLYF.

This clonotype showed up many times. The chain couples TRBV11-2 to TRBJ2-7; 8 positions agree with TRBD1. Per the germline V gene, CDR1 is SGHAT and CDR2 is FQNNGV. J gave up 2 bases and V 1 base, and 16 bases lay outside the gene matches. The CDR3 length is 19 residues. The CDR3 sequence is CASSLGPGTGQGIAYEQYF. The CDR3 coding sequence is TGTGCCAGCAGCTTAGGCCCGGGGACAGGCCAAGGGATAGCCTACGAGCAGTACTTC. Based on the CDR3 plus reference TRBV11-2 and TRBJ2-7, the full variable domain is EAGVAQSPRYKIIEKRQSVAFWCNPISGHATLYWYQQILGQGPKLLIQFQNNGVVDDSQLPKDRFSAERLKGVDSTLKIQPAKLEDSAVYLCASSLGPGTGQGIAYEQYFGPGTRLTVT.

Many counts were recorded for this clonotype. The chain employs TRBV20-1 and TRBJ2-4; the match to TRBD1 covers 8 bases. This CDR3 is 13 amino acids long. V was pared by 6 bases and J by 3 bases, with 4 bases of the junction left unmatched. The germline CDR1 and CDR2 sequences are DFQATT and SNEGSKA (reference sequence). The CDR3 here is CSAQDRDKNIQYF. The CDR3 DNA follows: TGCAGTGCCCAGGACAGGGACAAAAACATTCAGTACTTC.

This clonotype was counted at least ten times. The rearrangement joins TRBV19 to TRBJ2-5; TRBD2 agrees at 8 bases. This CDR3 spans 14 amino acids. With V trimmed by 4 bases and J by 5 bases, 6 bases remained unmatched. From germline, CDR1 is LNHDA and CDR2 SQIVND (reference sequence). CDR3 protein: CASSKNGGGETQYF. In DNA, the CDR3 is TGTGCCAGTAGTAAAAACGGCGGGGGGGAGACCCAGTACTTC.

V is TRBV5-6 and J is TRBJ2-5, with TRBD1 as a possible D gene (6 bases). CDR1 is SGHDT and CDR2 is YYEEEE in the germline V gene. The length of the CDR3 is 13 residues. Trimming removed 6 bases at V and 4 bases at J, with 13 bases between. The CDR3 region has the DNA TGTGCCAGCACCGTGAGCAGGGGAGAGACCCAGTACTTC. This encodes CASTVSRGETQYF.

Only one count was recorded for this clonotype. This chain connects TRBV20-1 to TRBJ2-7; weak D call: TRBD1 (6 bases). Trimming shortened V by 3 bases and J by 6 bases, and 15 bases separated the two germline ends. Germline V gene sequence: CDR1 DFQATT, CDR2 SNEGSKA (reference sequence). CDR3 length: 13 residues. The CDR3 protein is CSASQGFLVEQYF. Written as DNA, the CDR3 is TGCAGTGCTAGCCAGGGGTTCCTTGTCGAGCAGTACTTC.

This clonotype came up a few times. V usage is TRBV10-3 and J usage is TRBJ2-3, with D unresolved. This CDR3 has 15 residues. CDR1 and CDR2 from the germline V gene are ENHRY and SYGVKD. V was pared by 3 bases and J by 0 bases, with 10 bases between. DNA of the CDR3: TGTGCCATCAGTGATCCCTCGCCTAGCACAGATACGCAGTATTTT. Its translation: CAISDPSPSTDTQYF.

This clonotype was observed a handful of times. CDR3 coding DNA: TGTGCCAGCAGCTCGGACAGGGATCAGCAGTACTTC. Translated: CASSSDRDQQYF. The genes are TRBV12-3 or TRBV12-4 and TRBJ2-7, with 8 positions matching TRBD1. This CDR3 is 12 amino acids long. Trimming removed 6 bases from V and 8 bases from J; junction bases left unmatched: 6.

This clonotype was seen ten or more times. The rearrangement uses TRBV27 and TRBJ2-5; TRBD2 matches 15 bases. Per germline, CDR1 MNHEY and CDR2 SMNVEV (reference sequence). Germline trimming cut 4 bases from V and 4 bases from J; bases unmatched to any gene: 7. This CDR3 is built from 17 residues. The CDR3 protein is CASSSGLAGGRRETQYF. In DNA, the CDR3 is TGTGCCAGCAGTTCTGGACTAGCGGGGGGGCGGAGAGAGACCCAGTACTTC.

This clonotype was observed many times. The genes are TRBV6-2 or TRBV6-3 and TRBJ1-1; TRBD1 matches 10 bases. The V gene end was trimmed by 4 bases and the J gene end by 4 bases; junction bases not matched to a gene: 6. CDR3 length equals 15 residues. Germline V gene lookup returns CDR1 MNHEY and CDR2 SVGEGT. CDR3 bases: TGTGCCAGCAGTTCCCCGGGACAGGGGTCCACTGAAGCTTTCTTT. It yields the protein CASSSPGQGSTEAFF.

Ten or more counts support this clonotype. The V call is TRBV27, the J call TRBJ2-2; D may be TRBD1 or TRBD2 (5 bases each). Trimming cost V 3 bases and J 4 bases, with 6 bases left between them. This CDR3 is 13 amino acids long. Germline V lookup: CDR1 MNHEY, CDR2 SMNVEV (reference sequence). In nucleotides, the CDR3 is TGTGCCAGCAGTTTGGGGGTCACCGGGGAGCTGTTTTTT. The encoded protein is CASSLGVTGELFF.

In its sample, this clonotype was seen many times. This chain joins TRBV30 and TRBJ2-5, with a tentative D call TRBD2 (6 bases). Germline V gives CDR1 GTSNPN, CDR2 SVGIG (reference sequence). CDR3 length equals 13 residues. V was trimmed by 5 bases and J by 4 bases, leaving 14 bases between them. The CDR3 nucleotides read TGTGCCTGGGTAGACTGGCGGGGAGAGACCCAGTACTTC. Amino acid sequence: CAWVDWRGETQYF.

The chain couples TRBV28 to TRBJ1-2; D uncertain. V was trimmed by 4 bases and J by 2 bases, leaving 17 bases between them. The germline V gene encodes CDR1 MDHEN and CDR2 SYDVKM. CDR3 length: 16 residues. The CDR3, as DNA: TGTGCCAGCAGTTCCTTCTTATTGAGGTTGAACTATGGCTACACCTTC. It is translated as CASSSFLLRLNYGYTF.

The chain links TRBV12-3 or TRBV12-4 to TRBJ2-2, with D uncertain. V was shortened by 10 bases and J by 7 bases, with 13 bases between the two germline ends. The CDR3 totals 12 residues. The CDR3 here is CATWLGVGELFF. The CDR3 DNA reads as TGTGCCACTTGGTTAGGTGTCGGGGAGCTGTTTTTT.

The sample holds a few counts of this clonotype. The rearrangement joins TRBV29-1 to TRBJ2-3, with TRBD2 matching over 7 bases. Per germline, CDR1 SQVTM and CDR2 ANQGSEA. Trimming removed 4 bases from V and 3 bases from J; junction bases left unmatched: 13. There are 16 residues in the CDR3. CDR3 amino acids: CSVGGGSNIFTDTQYF. The CDR3, as DNA: TGCAGCGTTGGTGGCGGGAGTAACATCTTTACAGATACGCAGTATTTT.

The rearrangement uses TRBV3-1 and TRBJ1-1; TRBD1 might be the D (5 bases). Trimming took off 4 bases at V and 0 bases at J, with 9 bases between the two ends. This CDR3 comprises 14 residues. Germline V CDR1 and CDR2: LGHDT, YNNKEL (reference sequence). Written as DNA, the CDR3 is TGTGCCAGCAGCCGACGGGGGTTGAACACTGAAGCTTTCTTT. Amino acids: CASSRRGLNTEAFF.

The genes are TRBV30 and TRBJ2-2; D unresolved. Between the trimmed V and J ends, which lost 4 bases and 5 bases, there was a span of 20 bases. Germline values: CDR1 GTSNPN, CDR2 SVGIG (reference sequence). The CDR3 totals 16 residues. The CDR3 sequence: CAWINRKWGHTGELFF. Here the CDR3 DNA reads TGTGCCTGGATAAATAGGAAATGGGGTCATACCGGGGAGCTGTTTTTT.

At least ten counts were recorded for this clonotype. J is TRBJ1-2 and V is TRBV7-9; tentative D call: TRBD1 (5 bases). Trimming removed 4 bases from V and 6 bases from J, with 12 bases in between. Germline CDR1 and CDR2: SEHNR and FQNEAQ (reference sequence). The CDR3 loop spans 13 amino acids. The CDR3 spells CASSSAFRDGYTF. The DNA for the CDR3 is TGTGCCAGCAGCTCGGCGTTCAGGGATGGCTACACCTTC.

This clonotype was observed many times. This sequence joins TRBV27 and TRBJ1-5; TRBD1 is a possible D gene (6 bases). Trimming removed 5 bases at V and 4 bases at J, with 9 bases between. This CDR3 has 13 amino acids. Looked up from germline, CDR1 is MNHEY and CDR2 is SMNVEV (reference sequence). CDR3 region: CASSLRGNQPQHF. DNA of the CDR3: TGTGCCAGCAGTCTTAGGGGGAATCAGCCCCAGCATTTT.

This clonotype was observed at least ten times. The rearrangement joins TRBV27 to TRBJ1-1; D unclear. This CDR3 spans 14 amino acids. The V gene's germline CDR1 is MNHEY and CDR2 SMNVEV (reference sequence). V lost 6 bases, J lost 6 bases, and 17 bases lay in between. In nucleotides, the CDR3 is TGTGCCAGCAGATCGGGCAGCTTTGTACCTGAAGCTTTCTTT. The encoded protein is CASRSGSFVPEAFF.

This clonotype was observed many times. This rearrangement joins TRBV19 to TRBJ1-1; unclear D gene. Trimming cost V 0 bases and J 6 bases, with 11 bases left between them. The length of the CDR3 is 14 residues. CDR1 LNHDA and CDR2 SQIVND come from the germline V gene (reference sequence). The CDR3 protein is CASSIDSGVPEAFF. The DNA for the CDR3 is TGTGCCAGTAGTATAGATAGCGGGGTTCCTGAAGCTTTCTTT.

The chain is built from TRBV28 and TRBJ2-7; TRBD1 matches 9 bases. The CDR3 is 14 residues long. The germline V gene has CDR1 MDHEN and CDR2 SYDVKM. The J segment lost 4 bases and the V segment lost 0 bases, leaving 1 base of the junction unmatched. The CDR3 is CASSLWDRGYEQYF. The CDR3 region has the DNA TGTGCCAGCAGTTTATGGGACAGGGGATACGAGCAGTACTTC.

This clonotype came up many times. This chain uses TRBV2 with TRBJ2-5; D is ambiguous. The germline V gene has CDR1 SNHLY and CDR2 FYNNEI. Trimming cost V 8 bases and J 1 base, with 2 bases left between them. The CDR3 contains 10 residues. Here the CDR3 DNA reads TGTGCCAGCGGCCAAGAGACCCAGTACTTC. Its protein is CASGQETQYF.

This clonotype was observed at least ten times. V usage is TRBV4-3 and J usage is TRBJ2-5; the match to TRBD2 covers 7 bases. Germline V gene lookup returns CDR1 LGHNA and CDR2 YSLEER. The CDR3 has 16 amino acids. J lost 5 bases, V lost 0 bases, and 9 bases had no gene match. The CDR3 sequence: CASSQEGLGTGETQYF. Here the CDR3 DNA reads TGCGCCAGCAGCCAAGAAGGACTAGGGACGGGGGAGACCCAGTACTTC.